Sequencing of this T cell receptor (beta chain) was carried out in a study of glioma-infiltrating T cells. Whole-study results and caveats: Gliomas, especially low-grade, showed above-expected tissue-blood divergence; non-neoplastic patients showed below.

Using RNA template, CDR3s of TCR alpha and beta were amplified with iRepertoire arm-PCR. For one-step reverse transcription and amplification, about 90-450 ng of tissue mRNA or PBMC total RNA was used. Via MiXCR, TCRdb re-called the multiplex PCR reads, giving one row per CDR3 protein. The sample contains approximately 120,000 distinct CDR3 sequences, under 30% of which appear only once. This clonotype has a count of ten or more. Its target is unknown. Losses at the gene ends were 5 bases for V and 3 bases for J; bases not matched to a gene: 6. The CDR3 length is 14 residues. In germline, CDR1 is MNHNS, CDR2 SASEGT.

This sequence joins TRBV6-1 and TRBJ2-7; 8 bases fit TRBD1. The source of this sequence is a human donor with low-grade glioma or glioblastoma, undergoing nonglioma brain surgery, or in good health (not recorded which). The specimen was glioma tissue, nonneoplastic brain tissue, or PBMCs (not recorded which). The CDR3 here is CASSSWDRSYEQYF. CDR3 in DNA: TGTGCCAGCAGTTCGTGGGACAGGAGCTACGAGCAGTACTTC.